The clone carrying this T cell receptor beta chain has just one count. These data are taken from a study of blood T cell repertoires in COVID-19. The data were produced by immunoSEQ multiplex PCR, yet TCRdb's version contains in-frame clones alone and is incomplete. In the table there are roughly 230,000 clones, nearly 90% of which are singletons. The CDR3 spans 15 residues. The junction had 10 bases not matched to a gene; V was cut back by 2 bases and J by 6 bases. The germline V gene encodes CDR1 GTSNPN and CDR2 SVGIG (reference sequence). The receptor was derived from a woman in her forties who had recovered from COVID-19. Sequenced material: peripheral blood. This rearrangement joins TRBV30 to TRBJ1-5, with TRBD1 identical over 7 bases. The CDR3 DNA reads TGTGCCTGGAGTCTCCGGGACAGACGGATTCAGCCCCAGCATTTT. This sequence encodes CAWSLRDRRIQPQHF.